The 26 T cell receptor beta chains in this list originate from one sample, sequenced in a study of shared clonotypes between healthy human individuals. Generated by immunoSEQ multiplex PCR, the TCRdb table keeps only in-frame clones and is missing some. This sample has around 2.1 million clones, with 90% to 95% found just once. In the naive CD8 group, cells lacked CD45RO and were positively selected for CCR7, so terminally differentiated effector memory CD45RA+ cells were left out. The sequencing sample was made of naive CD8+ T cells from PBMCs. The receptors here all came from a man aged 18-30 years in good health. Some clones in this sample may be carry-over from other donors' samples.

As DNA, the CDR3 is TGCGCCAGCAGCCAAGATTGGGACACCTATCAGCCCCAGCATTTT. This translates into CASSQDWDTYQPQHF. V usage is TRBV4-1 and J usage is TRBJ1-5, with a weak D call TRBD1 (6 bases). This CDR3 is built from 15 residues. The V end was cut by 0 bases, the J end by 5 bases, with 11 bases between. CDR1 MGHRA and CDR2 YSYEKL come from the germline V gene.

The chain has TRBV7-9 and TRBJ2-1; D uncertain. The germline V and J ends were trimmed by 1 base and 5 bases, with 12 bases remaining between them. The CDR3 has 15 amino acids. Germline V gives CDR1 SEHNR, CDR2 FQNEAQ (reference sequence). CDR3 sequence reads: CASSLGWAANNEQFF. The CDR3 DNA is TGTGCCAGCAGCTTAGGTTGGGCAGCTAACAATGAGCAGTTCTTC.

The chain joins TRBV9 to TRBJ2-3; tentatively, D is TRBD2 (6 bases). Germline CDR1 and CDR2: SGDLS and YYNGEE. The CDR3 has 18 residues. V was clipped by 0 bases and J by 2 bases, with 19 bases between them. This CDR3 is CASSVGPGALAPTDTQYF. The CDR3 DNA reads TGTGCCAGCAGCGTAGGGCCCGGGGCGCTAGCGCCCACAGATACGCAGTATTTT.

The chain joins TRBV28 to TRBJ1-4; 7 nucleotides match TRBD1. Germline V gene lookup returns CDR1 MDHEN and CDR2 SYDVKM. The J segment lost 4 bases and the V segment lost 2 bases, leaving 10 bases of the junction unmatched. CDR3 length: 17 residues. CDR3 amino acids: CASSLVSRGRNNEKLFF. As DNA, the CDR3 is TGTGCCAGCAGTTTAGTAAGCAGGGGGAGGAATAATGAAAAACTGTTTTTT.

V is TRBV7-9 and J is TRBJ1-2; D possibly corresponds to TRBD1 (5 bases). The V end lost 1 base, the J end lost 6 bases, and 12 bases lay between the germline ends. Per the germline V gene, CDR1 is SEHNR and CDR2 is FQNEAQ (reference sequence). The CDR3 runs to 14 residues. CDR3 protein: CASSLGEGLDGYTF. The CDR3 DNA reads as TGTGCCAGCAGCTTAGGTGAGGGACTGGATGGCTACACCTTC.

This chain links TRBV5-1 with TRBJ2-7; a possible D gene is TRBD2 (5 bases). V shed 0 bases and J shed 5 bases, with 15 bases lying between them. CDR1 is SGHRS, CDR2 YFSETQ, per germline. This CDR3 spans 15 amino acids. The DNA for the CDR3 is TGCGCCAGCAGCTTGGAGCTAAGCGGACCTCACGAGCAGTACTTC. It translates to CASSLELSGPHEQYF.

DNA of the CDR3: TGTGCCAGCAGTTTAGGTTGGGCTAATGAAAAACTGTTTTTT. Its translation: CASSLGWANEKLFF. The V and J genes are TRBV28 and TRBJ1-4; D is uncertain. V was shortened by 2 bases and J by 3 bases, with 7 bases between the two germline ends. Germline V gene data show CDR1 as MDHEN and CDR2 as SYDVKM. The CDR3 covers 14 residues.

The gene calls are TRBV28 and TRBJ2-7; D gene ambiguous. Germline V gene lookup returns CDR1 MDHEN and CDR2 SYDVKM. This CDR3 region has 16 residues. The ends were cut back, 5 bases at V and 4 bases at J, with 21 bases in the middle. CDR3 coding DNA: TGTGCCAGCAGTCTTCCTTCGAGATTGGGGAAATACGAGCAGTACTTC. This codes for CASSLPSRLGKYEQYF. The full variable domain, with the rest looked up from reference TRBV28 and TRBJ2-7, is DVKVTQSSRYLVKRTGEKVFLECVQDMDHENMFWYRQDPGLGLRLIYFSYDVKMKEKGDIPEGYSVSREKKERFSLILESASTNQTSMYLCASSLPSRLGKYEQYFGPGTRLTVT.

V usage is TRBV6-5 and J usage is TRBJ2-1; 7 positions agree with TRBD2. This CDR3 comprises 15 residues. The V gene's germline CDR1 is MNHEY and CDR2 SVGAGI. Trimming took 4 bases from V and 9 from J; bases not matched to a gene: 12. Written as DNA, the CDR3 is TGTGCCAGCAGTTTAGCGGGCGGTGGGACCGGTGAGCAGTTCTTC. Protein product: CASSLAGGGTGEQFF.

The chain uses TRBV13 and TRBJ2-7; 13 nucleotides match TRBD2. Germline V CDR1 and CDR2: PRHDT, FYEKMQ (reference sequence). The CDR3 has 17 residues. V was clipped by 0 bases and J by 5 bases; unmatched bases: 7. In DNA, the CDR3 is TGTGCCAGCAGCTTAGGGCACGGACTAGCGGGAGTAAACGAGCAGTACTTC. As protein: CASSLGHGLAGVNEQYF.

This chain connects TRBV29-1 to TRBJ2-7; 11 bases are shared with TRBD2. Trimming took 5 bases from V and 1 from J; bases not matched to a gene: 7. Germline values: CDR1 SQVTM, CDR2 ANQGSEA. This CDR3 comprises 15 residues. The CDR3 here is CSVTTLAGVSYEQYF. For the CDR3, the DNA is TGCAGCGTTACAACACTAGCGGGAGTTTCCTACGAGCAGTACTTC.

The chain couples TRBV4-1 to TRBJ1-3, with no clear D. Germline loops: CDR1 MGHRA, CDR2 YSYEKL. This CDR3 has 16 residues. V was pared by 3 bases and J by 0 bases, with 12 bases between. CDR3 DNA: TGCGCCAGCAGCCAGGAAGGGTCTGACTCTGGAAACACCATATATTTT. As protein: CASSQEGSDSGNTIYF.

The chain couples TRBV5-1 to TRBJ1-5; TRBD1 matches 7 bases. J gave up 4 bases and V 0 bases, and 4 bases lay outside the gene matches. Germline CDR1 and CDR2: SGHRS and YFSETQ. This CDR3 contains 15 residues. CDR3: CASSLETGFNQPQHF. The CDR3 coding sequence is TGCGCCAGCAGCTTGGAGACAGGGTTTAATCAGCCCCAGCATTTT.

The chain is built from TRBV28 and TRBJ1-4; no clear D gene. CDR1 MDHEN and CDR2 SYDVKM come from the germline V gene. The CDR3 is made up of 14 amino acids. Trimming pared 3 bases from V and 6 bases from J, leaving 11 bases between. Here the CDR3 DNA reads TGTGCCAGCAGTTTCCCTTTTAGAGATGAAAAACTGTTTTTT. This codes for CASSFPFRDEKLFF.

Of note for this clone: Other DNA sequences within the sample encode an identical CDR3. The V and J genes are TRBV9 and TRBJ2-3, with D perhaps matching TRBD2 (6 bases). Germline CDR1 is SGDLS and CDR2 is YYNGEE. This CDR3 contains 15 residues. V was trimmed by 0 bases and J by 3 bases, leaving 11 bases between them. The CDR3 DNA reads TGTGCCAGCAGCGTAGAAGGAGGGAGGACAGATACGCAGTATTTT. Translated, it gives CASSVEGGRTDTQYF.

V and J are TRBV14 and TRBJ2-5, with 8 bases identical to TRBD2. The CDR3 extends over 19 amino acids. V lost 0 bases, J lost 3 bases, and 15 bases stayed unmatched. Germline CDR1 is SGHDN and CDR2 is FVKESK. The CDR3 here is CASSQEWRSRGRSEETQYF. The CDR3 bases are TGTGCCAGCAGCCAAGAGTGGAGGTCTCGCGGGAGGTCCGAAGAGACCCAGTACTTC.

This chain uses TRBV5-1 with TRBJ2-3; 13 bases line up with TRBD2. This CDR3 has 15 amino acids. V trimming: 4 bases; J trimming: 5 bases; junction bases outside the gene matches: 4. Germline assignment: CDR1 SGHRS and CDR2 YFSETQ. The CDR3, as DNA: TGCGCCAGCAGCACTAGCGGGAGGGCTGTAGATACGCAGTATTTT. Residues: CASSTSGRAVDTQYF.

The rearrangement uses TRBV6-1 and TRBJ1-4, with TRBD1 matching over 10 bases. Looked up from germline, CDR1 is MNHNS and CDR2 is SASEGT. The V and J ends lost 1 base and 0 bases, in that order; junction bases with no gene match: 5. CDR3 length: 18 amino acids. The CDR3 loop is CASSEGTGGEATNEKLFF. Written as DNA, the CDR3 is TGTGCCAGCAGTGAAGGGACAGGGGGGGAAGCAACTAATGAAAAACTGTTTTTT.

This chain uses TRBV9 with TRBJ2-7; D unresolved. V was clipped by 7 bases and J by 2 bases, with 10 bases between them. The CDR3 has 12 amino acids. Germline assignment: CDR1 SGDLS and CDR2 YYNGEE. CDR3 amino acids: CASSGRPYEQYF. The CDR3 DNA sequence: TGTGCCAGCTCGGGCAGGCCCTACGAGCAGTACTTC.

The gene calls are TRBV9 and TRBJ1-2; 8 nucleotides agree with TRBD1. V lost 5 bases, J lost 4 bases, and 10 bases stayed unmatched. Germline V gives CDR1 SGDLS, CDR2 YYNGEE. The CDR3 has 15 residues. In nucleotides, the CDR3 is TGTGCCAGCAGTGTTGGGCGGGACAGGTCCTATGGCTACACCTTC. Protein: CASSVGRDRSYGYTF.

The J gene is TRBJ1-1, the V gene TRBV5-1; tentative D call: TRBD1 (6 bases). This CDR3 has 16 amino acids. In germline, CDR1 is SGHRS, CDR2 YFSETQ. V lost 4 bases and J 5 bases, leaving 21 bases between the germline ends. Here the CDR3 DNA reads TGCGCCAGCAGCGCCCCGGTTGTGGGGGCGAGGACTGAAGCTTTCTTT. This gives the protein CASSAPVVGARTEAFF. Combining the CDR3 with reference TRBV5-1 and TRBJ1-1 gives the whole variable domain KAGVTQTPRYLIKTRGQQVTLSCSPISGHRSVSWYQQTPGQGLQFLFEYFSETQRNKGNFPGRFSGRQFSNSRSEMNVSTLELGDSALYLCASSAPVVGARTEAFFGQGTRLTVV.

This sequence joins TRBV14 and TRBJ1-2, with TRBD1 matching over 9 bases. This CDR3 spans 14 amino acids. Germline values: CDR1 SGHDN, CDR2 FVKESK. The trim removed 4 bases at V and 6 bases at J, leaving 6 bases unmatched. The CDR3 region is CASSPTGQGHGYTF. The CDR3 nucleotides read TGTGCCAGCAGCCCAACGGGACAGGGCCATGGCTACACCTTC. Combining the CDR3 with reference TRBV14 and TRBJ1-2 gives the whole variable domain EAGVTQFPSHSVIEKGQTVTLRCDPISGHDNLYWYRRVMGKEIKFLLHFVKESKQDESGMPNNRFLAERTGGTYSTLKVQPAELEDSGVYFCASSPTGQGHGYTFGSGTRLTVV.

The chain couples TRBV7-9 to TRBJ2-7; TRBD1 agrees at 8 bases. Germline CDR1 and CDR2: SEHNR and FQNEAQ (reference sequence). This CDR3 region has 14 residues. Trimming cost V 3 bases and J 7 bases; bases outside gene matches: 8. The CDR3 reads CASSFRPTGEEQYF. The CDR3 DNA is TGTGCCAGCAGCTTTCGACCGACAGGGGAAGAGCAGTACTTC.

V gene TRBV5-4 combines with J gene TRBJ1-2; no clear D gene. This CDR3 region has 14 residues. The germline CDR1 and CDR2 sequences are SGHNT and YYREEE (reference sequence). V was shortened by 3 bases and J by 4 bases, with 13 bases between the two germline ends. The CDR3 is CASSSERWGYGYTF. The CDR3 DNA reads TGTGCCAGCAGCTCGGAAAGATGGGGCTATGGCTACACCTTC. The whole variable domain, filled in from reference TRBV5-4 and TRBJ1-2, reads ETGVTQSPTHLIKTRGQQVTLRCSSQSGHNTVSWYQQALGQGPQFIFQYYREEENGRGNFPPRFSGLQFPNYSSELNVNALELDDSALYLCASSSERWGYGYTFGSGTRLTVV.

V is TRBV7-9 and J is TRBJ2-3; D tentatively fits TRBD1 or TRBD2 (7 bases each). V was clipped by 4 bases and J by 3 bases, with 20 bases between them. This CDR3 region has 17 residues. Germline loops: CDR1 SEHNR, CDR2 FQNEAQ (reference sequence). The CDR3 here is CASSSTREGARTDTQYF. The CDR3 DNA reads as TGTGCCAGCAGCTCGACAAGGGAGGGGGCGCGGACAGATACGCAGTATTTT.

The J gene is TRBJ2-6, the V gene TRBV7-9; perhaps TRBD2 as D (6 bases). The CDR3 is made up of 18 amino acids. Trimming pared 5 bases from V and 2 bases from J, leaving 19 bases between. The germline V gene has CDR1 SEHNR and CDR2 FQNEAQ (reference sequence). DNA of the CDR3: TGTGCCAGCAGCCCCAAATGGGGCGGGATAGCTGGGGCCAACGTCCTGACTTTC. This gives the protein CASSPKWGGIAGANVLTF.